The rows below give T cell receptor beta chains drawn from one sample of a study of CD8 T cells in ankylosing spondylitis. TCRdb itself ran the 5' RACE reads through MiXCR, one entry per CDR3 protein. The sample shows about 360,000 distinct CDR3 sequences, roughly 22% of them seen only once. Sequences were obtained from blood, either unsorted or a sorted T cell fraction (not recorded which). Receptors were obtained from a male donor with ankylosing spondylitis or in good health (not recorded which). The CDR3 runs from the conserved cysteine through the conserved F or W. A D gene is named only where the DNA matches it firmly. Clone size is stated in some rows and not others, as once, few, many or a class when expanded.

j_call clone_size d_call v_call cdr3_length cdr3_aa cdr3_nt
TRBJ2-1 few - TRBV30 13 CAWSVGPYNEQFF TGTGCCTGGAGTGTAGGACCTTACAATGAGCAGTTCTTC
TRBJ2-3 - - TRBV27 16 CASSFILAGIADTQYF TGTGCCAGCAGTTTCATACTAGCTGGGATCGCAGATACGCAGTATTTT
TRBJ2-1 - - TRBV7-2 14 CASSFPGGLFEQFF TGTGCCAGCAGCTTCCCGGGGGGCTTATTTGAGCAGTTCTTC
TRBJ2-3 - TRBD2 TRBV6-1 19 CASSDGFGGGDERTDTQYF TGTGCCAGCAGTGATGGTTTTGGCGGGGGAGACGAACGCACAGATACGCAGTATTTT
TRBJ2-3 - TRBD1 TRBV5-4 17 CASSLVGQGARADTQYF TGTGCCAGCAGCTTGGTGGGACAGGGGGCGCGAGCAGATACGCAGTATTTT
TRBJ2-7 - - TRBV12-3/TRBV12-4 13 CASSFTRSYEQYF TGTGCCAGCAGTTTTACACGAAGCTACGAGCAGTACTTC
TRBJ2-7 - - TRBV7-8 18 CASSLGLVQGTRVDEQCF TGTGCCAGCAGCTTAGGGTTGGTTCAGGGTACGAGGGTTGACGAGCAGTGCTTC
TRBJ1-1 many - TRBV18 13 CASSPGPNTEAFF TGTGCCAGCTCACCGGGACCGAACACTGAAGCTTTCTTT
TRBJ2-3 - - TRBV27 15 CASMDIGTHTDTQYF TGTGCCAGCATGGACATCGGGACTCACACAGATACGCAGTATTTT
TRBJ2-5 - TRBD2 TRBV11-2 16 CASSPSSGAYQETQYF TGTGCCAGCAGCCCCTCTAGCGGGGCGTACCAAGAGACCCAGTACTTC
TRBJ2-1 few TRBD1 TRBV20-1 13 CSARDREFHEQFF TGCAGTGCTAGGGACAGGGAATTCCATGAGCAGTTCTTC
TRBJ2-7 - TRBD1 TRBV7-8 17 CASSLYPGQEDSYEQYF TGTGCCAGCAGCTTATATCCCGGACAGGAAGACTCCTACGAGCAGTACTTC
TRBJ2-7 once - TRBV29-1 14 CSVVPTGVSYEQYF TGCAGCGTTGTCCCGACAGGAGTCTCCTACGAGCAGTACTTC
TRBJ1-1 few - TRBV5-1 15 CASSLNSGENTEAFF TGCGCCAGCAGCTTGAATTCGGGGGAGAACACTGAAGCTTTCTTT
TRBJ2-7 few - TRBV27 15 CASSPYSTFTYEQYF TGTGCCAGCAGCCCCTACAGCACATTTACCTACGAGCAGTACTTC
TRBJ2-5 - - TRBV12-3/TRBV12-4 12 CASSSTEETQYF TGTGCCAGCAGTTCGACAGAAGAGACCCAGTACTTC
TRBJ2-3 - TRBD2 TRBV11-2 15 CASSLAGGQRDTQYF TGTGCCAGCAGCTTAGCGGGGGGGCAGCGAGATACGCAGTATTTT
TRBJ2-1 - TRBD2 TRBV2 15 CASRESGGASNEQFF TGTGCCAGCAGGGAGAGCGGGGGGGCTAGTAATGAGCAGTTCTTC